This T cell receptor beta chain was sequenced for a study of cytomegalovirus exposure and HLA in healthy donors. The study's findings and limits: TCR beta V- and J-gene trimming was later associated with a missense DCLRE1C variant. When a later analysis was performed, an Asian-associated ancestry cluster reportedly had fewer N-insertions than the approximately 680-donor mean.

Primers: 60 Vbeta forward and 13 Jbeta reverse. TCRdb's table, derived via immunoSEQ multiplex PCR, lists solely in-frame clones and lacks some. The sample contains over 100,000 clones, about 62% of which appear only once. Everyone who donated was a healthy bone marrow donor. In its sample, this clone was seen a few times. Its antigen is not known. CDR3 size: 16 residues. The V and J ends lost 2 bases and 1 base respectively, with 14 bases between them. Germline V gene lookup returns CDR1 KGHSH and CDR2 LQKENI. Sequencing was carried out using PBMCs. The origin of this receptor is a woman aged 40 to 50 in good health and CMV-seropositive. V is TRBV18 and J is TRBJ1-1, with a tentative D call TRBD1 (6 bases). CDR3 sequence: CASSPIPTGSNTEAFF. CDR3 coding DNA: TGTGCCAGCTCACCAATCCCGACAGGTTCGAACACTGAAGCTTTCTTT.